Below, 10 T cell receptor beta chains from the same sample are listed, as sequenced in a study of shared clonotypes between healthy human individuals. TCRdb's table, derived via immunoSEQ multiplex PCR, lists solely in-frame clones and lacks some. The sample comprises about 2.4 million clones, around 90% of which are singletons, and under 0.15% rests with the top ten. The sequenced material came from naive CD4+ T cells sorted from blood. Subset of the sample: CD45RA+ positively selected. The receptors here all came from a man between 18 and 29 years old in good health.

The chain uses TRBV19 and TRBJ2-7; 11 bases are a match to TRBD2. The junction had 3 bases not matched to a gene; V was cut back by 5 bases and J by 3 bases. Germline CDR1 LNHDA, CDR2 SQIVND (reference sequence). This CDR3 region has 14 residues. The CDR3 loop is CASSYGTSGYEQYF. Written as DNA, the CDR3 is TGTGCCAGTAGTTACGGGACTAGCGGCTACGAGCAGTACTTC.

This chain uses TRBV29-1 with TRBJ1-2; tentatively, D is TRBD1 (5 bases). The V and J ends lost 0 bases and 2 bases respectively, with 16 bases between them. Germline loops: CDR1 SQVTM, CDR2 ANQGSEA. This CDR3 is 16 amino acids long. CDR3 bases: TGCAGCGTTGAAGATCGGGGAAGGGGCGCAAACTATGGCTACACCTTC. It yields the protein CSVEDRGRGANYGYTF. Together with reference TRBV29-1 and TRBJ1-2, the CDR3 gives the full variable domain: SAVISQKPSRDICQRGTSLTIQCQVDSQVTMMFWYRQQPGQSLTLIATANQGSEATYESGFVIDKFPISRPNLTFSTLTVSNMSPEDSSIYLCSVEDRGRGANYGYTFGSGTRLTVV.

This CDR3 is CASSFGRGQLGNTEAFF. The CDR3 DNA reads TGTGCCAGCAGTTTTGGGAGGGGACAGCTTGGGAACACTGAAGCTTTCTTT. The genes are TRBV27 and TRBJ1-1; TRBD1 matches at 7 bases. Unmatched junction bases numbered 11, after V lost 3 bases and J lost 1 base. This CDR3 comprises 17 residues. Germline V gene data show CDR1 as MNHEY and CDR2 as SMNVEV (reference sequence).

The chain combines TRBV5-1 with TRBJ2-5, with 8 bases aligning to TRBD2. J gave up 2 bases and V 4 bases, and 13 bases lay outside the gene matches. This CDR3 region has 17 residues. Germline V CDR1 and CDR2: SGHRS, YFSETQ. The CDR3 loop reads CASSGATSGRGQETQYF. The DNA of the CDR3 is TGCGCCAGCAGCGGTGCAACCAGCGGGAGAGGGCAAGAGACCCAGTACTTC.

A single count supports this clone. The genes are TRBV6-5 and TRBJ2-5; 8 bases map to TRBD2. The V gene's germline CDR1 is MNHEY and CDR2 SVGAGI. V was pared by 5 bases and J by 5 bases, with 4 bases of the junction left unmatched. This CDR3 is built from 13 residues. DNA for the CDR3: TGTGCCAGCAGTCCCGGGGGGGTGGAGACCCAGTACTTC. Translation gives CASSPGGVETQYF.

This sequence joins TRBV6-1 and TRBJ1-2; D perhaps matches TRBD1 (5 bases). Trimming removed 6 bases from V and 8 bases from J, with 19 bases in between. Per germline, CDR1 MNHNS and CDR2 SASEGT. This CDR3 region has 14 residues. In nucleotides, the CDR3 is TGTGCCAGCAGGGCAGGGACCGCCGTTTGGGGCTACACCTTC. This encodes CASRAGTAVWGYTF.

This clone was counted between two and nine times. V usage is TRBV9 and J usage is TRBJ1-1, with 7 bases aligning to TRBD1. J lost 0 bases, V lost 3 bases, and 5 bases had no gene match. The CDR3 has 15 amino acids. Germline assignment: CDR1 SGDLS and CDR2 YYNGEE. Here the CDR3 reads CASSGQGLMNTEAFF. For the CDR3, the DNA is TGTGCCAGCAGCGGACAGGGCCTCATGAACACTGAAGCTTTCTTT.

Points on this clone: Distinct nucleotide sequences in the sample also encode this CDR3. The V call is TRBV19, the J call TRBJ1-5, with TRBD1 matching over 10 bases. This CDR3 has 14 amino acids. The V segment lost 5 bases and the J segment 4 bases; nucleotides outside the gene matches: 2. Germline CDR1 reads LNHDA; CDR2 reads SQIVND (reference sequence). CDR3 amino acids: CASSVDRGNQPQHF. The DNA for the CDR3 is TGTGCCAGTAGTGTGGACAGGGGGAATCAGCCCCAGCATTTT.

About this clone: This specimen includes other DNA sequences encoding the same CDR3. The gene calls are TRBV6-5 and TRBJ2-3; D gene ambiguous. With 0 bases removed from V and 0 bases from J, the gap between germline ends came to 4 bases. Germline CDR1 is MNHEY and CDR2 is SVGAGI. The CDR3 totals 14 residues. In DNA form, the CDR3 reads TGTGCCAGCAGTTACTCGGCTAGCACAGATACGCAGTATTTT. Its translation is CASSYSASTDTQYF.

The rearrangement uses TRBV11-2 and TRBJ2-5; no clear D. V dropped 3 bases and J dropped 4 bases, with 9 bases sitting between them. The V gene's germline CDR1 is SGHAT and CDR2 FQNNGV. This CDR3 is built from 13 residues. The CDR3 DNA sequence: TGTGCCAGCAGCTTTAACAGAGCAGAGACCCAGTACTTC. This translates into CASSFNRAETQYF. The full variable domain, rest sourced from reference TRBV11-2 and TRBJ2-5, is EAGVAQSPRYKIIEKRQSVAFWCNPISGHATLYWYQQILGQGPKLLIQFQNNGVVDDSQLPKDRFSAERLKGVDSTLKIQPAKLEDSAVYLCASSFNRAETQYFGPGTRLLVL.